A single sample is the source of the 21 T cell receptor beta chains below, sequenced in a study of graft-versus-host responses after intestinal transplantation (dated by TCRdb to 2020 to 2022). For these receptors, no antigen is known. Library preparation employed the immunoSEQ multiplex PCR assay. The source is immuneACCESS, and TCRdb retained only in-frame sequences with V and J called. Part of the clones is not carried over; for the studies checked, unresolved V genes explain less than half of this, and the remainder is unexplained. This sample lists tens of thousands of clones; approximately 94% were detected once. The top ten constitute roughly 0.53% of the sample. In the paper's terms, the time point label means: cells obtained before transplantation from donor or recipient. The source was unstimulated CD8+ T cells sorted from spleen or lymph node cells, collected before intestinal transplant. The receptors were gathered from a human donor who received an intestinal transplant.

This clone has just one count. This chain uses TRBV27 with TRBJ2-3; 12 bases are shared with TRBD2. The ends lost 5 bases at V and 6 bases at J; junction bases unmatched: 12. From germline, CDR1 is MNHEY and CDR2 SMNVEV (reference sequence). The CDR3 loop spans 17 amino acids. Here the CDR3 DNA reads TGTGCCAGCAGTGACCGACTAGCGGGAGCCCCTCCTGATACGCAGTATTTT. Translating gives CASSDRLAGAPPDTQYF.

V gene TRBV27 combines with J gene TRBJ1-1; the D is unclear. Trimming took off 4 bases at V and 0 bases at J, with 9 bases between the two ends. The length of the CDR3 is 14 residues. Germline V CDR1 and CDR2: MNHEY, SMNVEV (reference sequence). CDR3 region: CASSWAALNTEAFF. CDR3 sequence (DNA): TGTGCCAGCAGTTGGGCAGCTTTGAACACTGAAGCTTTCTTT.

The rearrangement joins TRBV15 to TRBJ2-7; 7 positions agree with TRBD2. The germline gives CDR1 LNHNV, CDR2 YYDKDF (reference sequence). CDR3 length: 14 residues. Trimming took 3 bases from V and 4 from J; bases not matched to a gene: 6. CDR3 sequence reads: CATSSLREPYEQYF. The DNA of the CDR3 is TGTGCCACCAGCAGCTTGCGGGAGCCTTACGAGCAGTACTTC.

The rearrangement joins TRBV5-1 to TRBJ2-1; D is uncertain. This CDR3 contains 13 residues. Germline lookup yields CDR1 SGHRS and CDR2 YFSETQ. The V gene lost 5 bases and the J gene lost 3 bases, with 9 bases spanning the gap. CDR3 sequence: CASRLKGYNEQFF. In DNA form, the CDR3 reads TGCGCCAGCAGGTTAAAAGGCTACAATGAGCAGTTCTTC.

This rearrangement joins TRBV13 to TRBJ2-3; 16 nucleotides match TRBD2. Trimming took 4 bases from V and 9 from J; bases not matched to a gene: 13. This CDR3 has 18 amino acids. Germline assignment: CDR1 PRHDT and CDR2 FYEKMQ (reference sequence). CDR3 nucleotide sequence: TGTGCCAGCAGCTCCCCCGGGACTAGCGGGAGGGATCCGGGGACGCAGTATTTT. Translation: CASSSPGTSGRDPGTQYF. The full variable domain, in which reference TRBV13 and TRBJ2-3 provide the parts outside the CDR3, is AAGVIQSPRHLIKEKRETATLKCYPIPRHDTVYWYQQGPGQDPQFLISFYEKMQSDKGSIPDRFSAQQFSDYHSELNMSSLELGDSALYFCASSSPGTSGRDPGTQYFGPGTRLTVL.

The DNA for the CDR3 is TGTGCCAGTAGTATGGCGGGAGAGGGCAATGAGCAGTTCTTC. Its protein is CASSMAGEGNEQFF. The chain carries TRBV19 and TRBJ2-1, with TRBD2 matching 7 bases. The trim removed 3 bases at V and 6 bases at J, leaving 5 bases unmatched. CDR1 and CDR2 (germline): LNHDA, SQIVND (reference sequence). The CDR3 extends over 14 amino acids.

V gene TRBV27 combines with J gene TRBJ1-2; no clear D. This CDR3 contains 15 residues. Germline V gene sequence: CDR1 MNHEY, CDR2 SMNVEV (reference sequence). Trimming removed 2 bases from V and 4 bases from J, with 14 bases in between. CDR3 loop: CASSLTPRFSYGYTF. In nucleotides, the CDR3 is TGTGCCAGCAGTTTAACGCCGCGCTTTTCCTATGGCTACACCTTC.

V is TRBV11-2 and J is TRBJ2-7, with TRBD1 identical over 8 bases. The CDR3 has 16 residues. Germline assignment: CDR1 SGHAT and CDR2 FQNNGV. V lost 1 base to trimming and J lost 2 bases; unmatched junction nucleotides: 7. CDR3 sequence reads: CASSLVGGQATYEQYF. The DNA of the CDR3 is TGTGCCAGCAGCTTAGTAGGGGGACAGGCCACCTACGAGCAGTACTTC.

The gene calls are TRBV18 and TRBJ1-2, with D maybe TRBD1 (5 bases). The CDR3 is made up of 15 amino acids. V lost 0 bases and J lost 6, with 14 bases in between. The germline V gene encodes CDR1 KGHSH and CDR2 LQKENI. CDR3 in DNA: TGTGCCAGCTCACCACCGATGGAACCCAGGGATGGCTACACCTTC. Residues: CASSPPMEPRDGYTF.

This clone was seen a single time. CDR3 DNA sequence: TGTGCCAGCAGCCGAGGACTAGCGGGCGGCTACGAGCAGTACTTC. Amino acids: CASSRGLAGGYEQYF. This rearrangement joins TRBV27 to TRBJ2-7, with 11 bases fitting TRBD2. The J segment lost 3 bases and the V segment lost 6 bases, leaving 7 bases of the junction unmatched. Germline V lookup: CDR1 MNHEY, CDR2 SMNVEV (reference sequence). CDR3 size: 15 residues.

J is TRBJ2-3 and V is TRBV7-9, with 9 bases lining up with TRBD2. The V gene end was trimmed by 2 bases and the J gene end by 2 bases; junction bases not matched to a gene: 5. Germline V gene lookup returns CDR1 SEHNR and CDR2 FQNEAQ (reference sequence). The CDR3 is 16 residues long. The CDR3 here is CASSLILAGYTDTQYF. The CDR3 nucleotides are TGTGCCAGCAGCTTAATCCTAGCGGGATACACAGATACGCAGTATTTT.

CDR3 loop: CASTESEGAYSSPLHF. CDR3 sequence (DNA): TGTGCCAGCACCGAATCGGAGGGGGCATACAGTTCACCCCTCCACTTT. V and J are TRBV5-4 and TRBJ1-6; 7 bases agree with TRBD1. V lost 6 bases to trimming and J lost 9 bases; unmatched junction nucleotides: 15. Germline V gene lookup returns CDR1 SGHNT and CDR2 YYREEE (reference sequence). The CDR3 consists of 16 residues.

The chain couples TRBV7-9 to TRBJ2-1, with TRBD1 identical over 7 bases. The V gene end was trimmed by 5 bases and the J gene end by 8 bases; junction bases not matched to a gene: 12. CDR1 is SEHNR and CDR2 is FQNEAQ in the germline V gene (reference sequence). The CDR3 runs to 15 residues. Here the CDR3 DNA reads TGTGCCAGCAGCCTCCCCTGGGACAGCCGCGATGAGCAGTTCTTC. It yields the protein CASSLPWDSRDEQFF.

This chain uses TRBV6-6 with TRBJ2-4, with D maybe TRBD2 (6 bases). CDR3 length equals 14 residues. The germline CDR1 and CDR2 sequences are MNHNY and SVGAGI (reference sequence). The V and J ends lost 1 base and 3 bases respectively, with 7 bases between them. The CDR3 sequence is CASSYLGGKNIQYF. DNA of the CDR3: TGTGCCAGCAGTTACTTGGGGGGCAAAAACATTCAGTACTTC.

V gene TRBV20-1 combines with J gene TRBJ2-1; D is unclear. CDR3 length: 10 residues. Trimming pared 4 bases from V and 11 bases from J, leaving 9 bases between. In germline, CDR1 is DFQATT, CDR2 SNEGSKA (reference sequence). The CDR3 here is CSAIPAKQFF. The CDR3 bases are TGCAGTGCTATTCCCGCCAAGCAGTTCTTC.

The V and J genes are TRBV11-2 and TRBJ2-7; no definite D call. The CDR3 runs to 15 residues. V lost 3 bases to trimming and J lost 2 bases, with 14 bases between them. Germline assignment: CDR1 SGHAT and CDR2 FQNNGV. The CDR3 here is CASSLSPTSTYEQYF. In DNA form, the CDR3 reads TGTGCCAGCAGCTTGAGTCCGACTTCCACCTACGAGCAGTACTTC.

The rearrangement joins TRBV5-6 to TRBJ2-7; D may correspond to TRBD1 or TRBD2 (5 bases each). Trimming removed 6 bases from V and 2 bases from J, with 21 bases in between. Germline V gene lookup returns CDR1 SGHDT and CDR2 YYEEEE. The CDR3 is 16 residues long. This CDR3 is CASIEMTGTGPYEQYF. In DNA form, the CDR3 reads TGTGCCAGCATCGAGATGACCGGGACCGGACCCTACGAGCAGTACTTC. Full variable domain (remainder filled in from reference TRBV5-6 and TRBJ2-7): DAGVTQSPTHLIKTRGQQVTLRCSPKSGHDTVSWYQQALGQGPQFIFQYYEEEERQRGNFPDRFSGHQFPNYSSELNVNALLLGDSALYLCASIEMTGTGPYEQYFGPGTRLTVT.

The J gene is TRBJ1-2, the V gene TRBV15; 8 bases are shared with TRBD1. Germline V gene sequence: CDR1 LNHNV, CDR2 YYDKDF (reference sequence). This CDR3 has 18 amino acids. Trimming removed 3 bases from V and 3 bases from J; junction bases left unmatched: 15. The chain's CDR3 is CATSRVVPGQVFDYGYTF. CDR3 nucleotide sequence: TGTGCCACCAGCAGGGTCGTCCCGGGACAGGTATTTGACTATGGCTACACCTTC.

The chain couples TRBV13 to TRBJ2-5; 9 bases align to TRBD2. After removal of 2 bases from V and 4 bases from J, the junction contained 5 bases not matched to a gene. The CDR3 totals 15 residues. Germline lookup yields CDR1 PRHDT and CDR2 FYEKMQ (reference sequence). The CDR3 DNA reads TGTGCCAGCAGCTTACGAGCGGGAGGTCCAGAGACCCAGTACTTC. Protein sequence: CASSLRAGGPETQYF.

The chain links TRBV19 to TRBJ2-1, with 9 bases identical to TRBD2. The CDR3 covers 18 residues. V lost 4 bases to trimming and J lost 3 bases; unmatched junction nucleotides: 13. Germline CDR1 and CDR2: LNHDA and SQIVND (reference sequence). CDR3 bases: TGTGCCAGTAGTAGCGGGAGGGCGGGGTACTACTACTACAATGAGCAGTTCTTC. This codes for CASSSGRAGYYYYNEQFF.

This sequence joins TRBV5-6 and TRBJ1-4; no firm D call. Germline CDR1 is SGHDT and CDR2 is YYEEEE. V shed 2 bases and J shed 5 bases, with 13 bases lying between them. The CDR3 contains 15 residues. The CDR3 coding sequence is TGTGCCAGCAGCTTCGGGCTGGTAGGGAATGAAAAACTGTTTTTT. This gives the protein CASSFGLVGNEKLFF.